The 3 T cell receptor beta chains listed next were all sequenced from one sample in a study of patients and donors after allogeneic stem cell transplantation. TCRdb passed the RT-PCR reads through MiXCR, listing each CDR3 protein once. The sample contains about a million distinct CDR3 sequences, about 20% of which appear only once. Sequenced sample: blood, either unsorted or a sorted T cell fraction (not recorded which). These receptors were collected from a human donor who was either an allogeneic HSCT recipient or a stem cell or donor lymphocyte infusion donor (not recorded which). It is not recorded whose cells these are; they may come from a transplant donor.

This clonotype has a count of ten or more. The chain couples TRBV12-3 or TRBV12-4 to TRBJ2-6; D ambiguous. V was shortened by 3 bases and J by 0 bases, with 12 bases between the two germline ends. There are 17 residues in the CDR3. In DNA form, the CDR3 reads TGTGCCAGCAGTTTTGAGACCATGGTCTCTGGGGCCAACGTCCTGACTTTC. Amino acids: CASSFETMVSGANVLTF.

The genes are TRBV30 and TRBJ2-1, with no clear D. The CDR3 totals 13 residues. Germline loops: CDR1 GTSNPN, CDR2 SVGIG (reference sequence). Between the trimmed V and J ends, which lost 1 base and 6 bases, there was a span of 10 bases. CDR3 residues: CAWSGVDPNEQFF. The DNA of the CDR3 is TGTGCCTGGAGTGGTGTAGACCCCAATGAGCAGTTCTTC. Drawing the rest from reference TRBV30 and TRBJ2-1, the complete variable domain is SQTIHQWPATLVQPVGSPLSLECTVEGTSNPNLYWYRQAAGRGLQLLFYSVGIGQISSEVPQNLSASRPQDRQFILSSKKLLLSDSGFYLCAWSGVDPNEQFFGPGTRLTVL.

The rearrangement links TRBV5-1 to TRBJ2-5; unclear D gene. The CDR3 totals 16 residues. Germline CDR1 is SGHRS and CDR2 is YFSETQ. V lost 4 bases, J lost 1 base, and 17 bases lay in between. The CDR3 DNA is TGCGCCAGCAGCCCCACGGTCGGTGGCTTCCAAGAGACCCAGTACTTC. Its translation is CASSPTVGGFQETQYF. The whole variable domain, filled in from reference TRBV5-1 and TRBJ2-5, reads KAGVTQTPRYLIKTRGQQVTLSCSPISGHRSVSWYQQTPGQGLQFLFEYFSETQRNKGNFPGRFSGRQFSNSRSEMNVSTLELGDSALYLCASSPTVGGFQETQYFGPGTRLLVL.